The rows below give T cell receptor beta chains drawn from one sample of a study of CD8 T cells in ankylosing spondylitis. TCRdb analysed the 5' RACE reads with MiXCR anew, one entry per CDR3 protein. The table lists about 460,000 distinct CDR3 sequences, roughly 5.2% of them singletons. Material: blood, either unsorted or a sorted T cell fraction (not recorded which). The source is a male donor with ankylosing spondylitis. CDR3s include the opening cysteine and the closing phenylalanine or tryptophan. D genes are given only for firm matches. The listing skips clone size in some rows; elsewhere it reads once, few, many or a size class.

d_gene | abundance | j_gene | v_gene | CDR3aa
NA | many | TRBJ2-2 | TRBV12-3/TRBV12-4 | CASTSGTPNTGELFF
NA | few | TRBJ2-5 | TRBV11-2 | CASSSGPRRYQETQYF
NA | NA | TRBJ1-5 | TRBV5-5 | CASSSYHRASQPQHF
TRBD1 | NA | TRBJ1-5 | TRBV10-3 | CAISAGTGNQHQHF
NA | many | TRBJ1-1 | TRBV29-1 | CSVVWKEAFF
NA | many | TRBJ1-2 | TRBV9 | CASSVASSFLAYTF
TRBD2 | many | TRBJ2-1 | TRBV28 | CASRSLAGVSYNEQFF
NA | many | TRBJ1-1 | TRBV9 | CASSRSGTNTEAFF
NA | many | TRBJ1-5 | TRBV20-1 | CSASQPYSNQPQHF
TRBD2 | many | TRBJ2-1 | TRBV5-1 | CASSLATGGSYNEQFF
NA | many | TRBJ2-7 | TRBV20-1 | CSARGASIPSGQYF
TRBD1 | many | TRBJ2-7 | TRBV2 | CASSEDRGRYEQYF
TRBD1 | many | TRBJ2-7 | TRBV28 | CASSFSGTALYEQYF
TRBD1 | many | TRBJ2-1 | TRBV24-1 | CATSAAGGKGNEQFF
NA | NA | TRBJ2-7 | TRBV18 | CASSLVNRDPYEQYF
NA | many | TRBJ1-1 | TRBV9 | CASSVAQINTEAFF
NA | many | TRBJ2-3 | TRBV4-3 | CASSQDPPKGVSTDTQYF
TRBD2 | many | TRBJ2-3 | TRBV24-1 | CATSDLSGRGTDTQYF
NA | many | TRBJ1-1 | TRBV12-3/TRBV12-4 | CASTPPHGDTEAFF
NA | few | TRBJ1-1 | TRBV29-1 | CSVEDMLNTEAFF
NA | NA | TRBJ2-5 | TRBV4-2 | CASSQDLVGTQYF
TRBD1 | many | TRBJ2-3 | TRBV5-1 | CASSLVPGQVTDTQYF
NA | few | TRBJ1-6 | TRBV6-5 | CASSYADSIGGNSPLHF
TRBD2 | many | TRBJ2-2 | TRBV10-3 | CATLAGRNTGELFF
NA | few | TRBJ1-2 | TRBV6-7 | CASSRIYNYGYTF
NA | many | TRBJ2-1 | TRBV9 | CASSGGATNEQFF
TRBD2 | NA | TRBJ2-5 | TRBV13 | CASSSKTPAGAQETQYF
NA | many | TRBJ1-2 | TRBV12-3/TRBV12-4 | CASSYRSYYGYTF
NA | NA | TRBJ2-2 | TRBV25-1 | CASSDHRGRANTGELFF
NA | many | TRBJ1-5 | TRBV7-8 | CASSLQDPRDNQPQHF
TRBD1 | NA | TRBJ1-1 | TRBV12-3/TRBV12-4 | CASSPGQRTEAFF
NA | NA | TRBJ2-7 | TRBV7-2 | CASSLARNSYEQYF
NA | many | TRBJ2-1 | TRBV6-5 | CASSSADRYNEQFF
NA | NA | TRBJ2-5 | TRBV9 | CASSVEPRRDSGWETQYF
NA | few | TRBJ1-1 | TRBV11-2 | CASSLEGWETSGNTEAFF
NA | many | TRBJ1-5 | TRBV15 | CATSKDNQPQHF
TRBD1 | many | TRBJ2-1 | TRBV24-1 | CATRGTGGWGQQFF
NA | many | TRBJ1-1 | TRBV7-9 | CASSFGGVDKNAFF
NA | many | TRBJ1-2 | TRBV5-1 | CASSPRTANYGYTF
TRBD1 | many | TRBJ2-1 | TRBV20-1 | CSLRDRGIYNEQFF
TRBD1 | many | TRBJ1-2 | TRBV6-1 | CASSLTGGGDGYTF
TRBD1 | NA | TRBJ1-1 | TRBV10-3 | CAISGTGIGNTEAFF
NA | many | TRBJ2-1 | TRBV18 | CASSLVRKNNEQFF
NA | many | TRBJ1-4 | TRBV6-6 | CASKPGQNEKLFF
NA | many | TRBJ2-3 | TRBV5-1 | CASSLSQLTDTQYF
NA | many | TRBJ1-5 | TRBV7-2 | CASSPMGGNQPQHF
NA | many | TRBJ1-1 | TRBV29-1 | CSVEGDYNTEAFF
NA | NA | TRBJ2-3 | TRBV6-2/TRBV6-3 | CASSSTVNTDTQYF
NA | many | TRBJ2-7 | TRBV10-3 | CAIKFGMMYEQYF
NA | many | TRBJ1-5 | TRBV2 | CASSAGIYQPQHF
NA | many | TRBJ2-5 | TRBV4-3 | CASSQDLRRTQYF
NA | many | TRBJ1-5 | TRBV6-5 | CASSYGQGNQPQHF
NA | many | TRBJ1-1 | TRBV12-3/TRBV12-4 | CASSFSGQRAFF
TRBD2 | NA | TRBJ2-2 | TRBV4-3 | CASSQDRAGGPAGELFF
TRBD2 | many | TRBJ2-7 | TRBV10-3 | CAISSGRSYEQYF
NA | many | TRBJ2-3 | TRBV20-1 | CSALDTESLTDTQYF
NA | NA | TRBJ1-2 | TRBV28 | CATNRRSSNYGYTF
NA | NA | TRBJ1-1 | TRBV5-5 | CASSLFPGRGGEAFF
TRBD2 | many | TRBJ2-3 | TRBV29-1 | CSVEDWSGRPHHPNTQYF
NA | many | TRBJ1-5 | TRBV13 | CASSLEPAGPQHF